Following are 21 T cell receptor beta chains from one sample sequenced in a study of spatial heterogeneity in lung cancer. TCRdb passed the 5' RACE reads through MiXCR, listing each CDR3 protein once. The table has 95,000 to 120,000 distinct CDR3 sequences, roughly 10% seen once. The time point denotes: blood at routine non-recurrence follow-up after resection. Here the sequenced sample was PBMCs, taken at follow-up. The receptors come from a female donor with early-stage non-small cell lung cancer.

This clonotype was detected ten times or more. The chain combines TRBV6-6 with TRBJ1-1, with D unclear. Germline lookup yields CDR1 MNHNY and CDR2 SVGAGI (reference sequence). V was clipped by 6 bases and J by 6 bases, with 5 bases between them. The CDR3 spans 10 residues. The chain's CDR3 is CASSRSEAFF. CDR3 sequence (DNA): TGTGCCAGCAGCCGATCTGAAGCTTTCTTT.

At least ten counts were recorded for this clonotype. The CDR3 coding sequence is TGTGCCGTACAAGAGACCCAGTACTTC. This encodes CAVQETQYF. The V gene is TRBV7-9, the J gene TRBJ2-5; no clear D. Germline V CDR1 and CDR2: SEHNR, FQNEAQ (reference sequence). The V end lost 11 bases, the J end lost 2 bases, and 3 bases lay between the germline ends. CDR3 length equals 9 residues.

This clonotype occurred a few times. The chain links TRBV7-8 to TRBJ2-7; TRBD2 aligns across 9 bases. Germline CDR1 SGHVS, CDR2 FQNEAQ. Trimming removed 1 base from V and 12 bases from J; junction bases left unmatched: 4. The CDR3 extends over 12 amino acids. CDR3 coding DNA: TGTGCCAGCAGCTTAGTCGGGACTAGCTGGTACGTC. Translation gives CASSLVGTSWYV.

This clonotype was recorded many times. The CDR3 loop reads CASRSRYNEQFF. The DNA for the CDR3 is TGTGCCAGTAGGTCCAGATACAATGAGCAGTTCTTC. The rearrangement uses TRBV19 and TRBJ2-1, with unresolved D. This CDR3 has 12 residues. Trimming shortened V by 6 bases and J by 4 bases, and 7 bases separated the two germline ends. Germline V lookup: CDR1 LNHDA, CDR2 SQIVND (reference sequence).

This clonotype was detected ten times or more. This rearrangement joins TRBV5-6 to TRBJ1-5; no firm D call. The CDR3 extends over 12 amino acids. Deletions cut 3 bases from V and 7 bases from J, with 8 bases between. Germline V gene sequence: CDR1 SGHDT, CDR2 YYEEEE. The chain's CDR3 is CASSSLYQPQHF. The CDR3 nucleotides read TGTGCCAGCAGCTCCCTTTACCAGCCCCAGCATTTT.

This clonotype was counted at least ten times. This chain uses TRBV6-2 or TRBV6-3 with TRBJ1-6; possibly TRBD1 for D (6 bases). The V end lost 6 bases, the J end lost 10 bases, and 19 bases lay between the germline ends. This CDR3 contains 15 residues. CDR1 is MNHEY, CDR2 SVGEGT, per germline. The CDR3 loop reads CASSDRDIDRSPLHF. The CDR3, as DNA: TGTGCCAGCAGCGACCGGGACATCGATAGGTCACCCCTCCACTTT.

This clonotype was counted between two and nine times. CDR3 sequence (DNA): TGTGCCATCAGGGGAGTAACAGCGAACACTGAAGCTTTCTTT. It yields the protein CAIRGVTANTEAFF. The J gene is TRBJ1-1, the V gene TRBV10-3; D is undetermined. CDR3 length equals 14 residues. The V and J ends lost 6 bases and 1 base respectively, with 12 bases between them. Germline-derived CDR1 and CDR2 are ENHRY and SYGVKD.

The chain links TRBV28 to TRBJ2-2; possibly TRBD1 for D (6 bases). Germline lookup yields CDR1 MDHEN and CDR2 SYDVKM. The CDR3 length is 13 residues. With 6 bases removed from V and 6 bases from J, the gap between germline ends came to 11 bases. The CDR3 nucleotides read TGTGCCAGCAGAGAGGGGGTTGCCGGGGAGCTGTTTTTT. Translation: CASREGVAGELFF.

This clonotype was seen more than once but under ten times. This chain joins TRBV20-1 and TRBJ2-1; TRBD2 matches 11 bases. CDR1 and CDR2 from the germline V gene are DFQATT and SNEGSKA (reference sequence). Trimming removed 2 bases from V and 4 bases from J; junction bases left unmatched: 7. CDR3 length equals 16 residues. The CDR3 bases are TGCAGTGCTAGAATGAGACTAGCGGGACGATACAATGAGCAGTTCTTC. Its protein is CSARMRLAGRYNEQFF.

This clonotype was seen a handful of times. CDR3 in DNA: TGCAGTGCTAGCCCGGGCGGAAAAAACACCATATATTTT. Translation gives CSASPGGKNTIYF. The chain combines TRBV20-1 with TRBJ1-3; no definite D call. Trimming took 3 bases from V and 6 from J, leaving 12 bases between them. The CDR3 contains 13 residues. CDR1 and CDR2 (germline): DFQATT, SNEGSKA (reference sequence).

The chain is built from TRBV2 and TRBJ1-1, with D unresolved. The CDR3 covers 16 residues. Germline V gene data show CDR1 as SNHLY and CDR2 as FYNNEI. V dropped 4 bases and J dropped 6 bases, with 21 bases sitting between them. CDR3 residues: CASSAGRLSGGSEAFF. In DNA, the CDR3 is TGTGCCAGCAGTGCGGGAAGGTTATCAGGAGGCTCTGAAGCTTTCTTT.

This clonotype has just a few counts. The chain employs TRBV7-9 and TRBJ1-4, with unresolved D. In germline, CDR1 is SEHNR, CDR2 FQNEAQ (reference sequence). This CDR3 comprises 14 residues. V lost 2 bases and J lost 0, with 4 bases in between. The CDR3 sequence is CASSLTTTNEKLFF. CDR3 DNA sequence: TGTGCCAGCAGCTTAACCACAACTAATGAAAAACTGTTTTTT.

The chain recombines TRBV19 with TRBJ1-4; D possibly corresponds to TRBD1 (6 bases). The CDR3 is made up of 15 amino acids. The V end was cut by 9 bases, the J end by 12 bases, with 26 bases between. The germline CDR1 and CDR2 sequences are LNHDA and SQIVND (reference sequence). The CDR3: CASFPGHSSMKELFF. The DNA for the CDR3 is TGTGCCAGCTTCCCGGGACATAGCTCCATGAAAGAACTGTTTTTT.

The chain carries TRBV28 and TRBJ1-2; 8 nucleotides agree with TRBD1. CDR1 is MDHEN and CDR2 is SYDVKM in the germline V gene. Germline trimming cut 2 bases from V and 3 bases from J; bases unmatched to any gene: 2. The CDR3 sequence is 14 residues long. The CDR3 loop is CASSLPGGDYGYTF. The CDR3, as DNA: TGTGCCAGCAGTTTACCAGGGGGCGACTATGGCTACACCTTC.

This clonotype was detected many times. The chain combines TRBV29-1 with TRBJ2-1, with D unclear. The V gene's germline CDR1 is SQVTM and CDR2 ANQGSEA. The CDR3 covers 12 residues. V was shortened by 0 bases and J by 7 bases, with 7 bases between the two germline ends. CDR3 nucleotide sequence: TGCAGCGTTGAAGACGTGCGAAATGAGCAGTTCTTC. Translation gives CSVEDVRNEQFF.

CDR3 region: CASSPGTPLLEQYF. For the CDR3, the DNA is TGCGCCAGCAGCCCAGGGACCCCACTCCTCGAGCAGTACTTC. This sequence joins TRBV5-1 and TRBJ2-7; D tentatively reads TRBD1 or TRBD2 (5 bases each). V lost 4 bases and J lost 6, with 17 bases in between. CDR1 is SGHRS and CDR2 is YFSETQ in the germline V gene. The CDR3 is 14 amino acids.

This CDR3 reads CASSPPVPKNIQYF. CDR3 DNA sequence: TGTGCCAGCTCACCACCGGTCCCCAAAAACATTCAGTACTTC. The chain links TRBV18 to TRBJ2-4, with D uncertain. Germline lookup yields CDR1 KGHSH and CDR2 LQKENI. V lost 0 bases and J 2 bases, leaving 5 bases between the germline ends. The CDR3 contains 14 residues.

There are a few counts of this clonotype. The chain links TRBV19 to TRBJ1-2; a weak D match, TRBD1 (5 bases). Trimming left V 7 bases short and J 3 bases short, with 12 bases between. Germline V CDR1 and CDR2: LNHDA, SQIVND (reference sequence). The CDR3 spans 13 residues. The CDR3 DNA is TGTGCCAGTAAAAAGGGGCTCCACTATGGCTACACCTTC. Amino acids: CASKKGLHYGYTF.

The chain employs TRBV27 and TRBJ2-2, with a weak D call TRBD2 (6 bases). V lost 3 bases to trimming and J lost 0 bases, with 11 bases between them. Germline-derived CDR1 and CDR2 are MNHEY and SMNVEV (reference sequence). The CDR3 extends over 16 amino acids. CDR3 residues: CASSFSGTANTGELFF. CDR3 nucleotides: TGTGCCAGCAGTTTTAGTGGGACTGCGAACACCGGGGAGCTGTTTTTT.

The chain links TRBV6-5 to TRBJ1-6; D ambiguous. CDR1 and CDR2 (germline): MNHEY, SVGAGI. V gave up 5 bases and J gave up 9 bases, with 11 bases separating them. The CDR3 contains 13 residues. CDR3: CASSPQEGSPLHF. The CDR3 DNA sequence: TGTGCCAGCAGTCCCCAGGAAGGTTCACCCCTCCACTTT.

This clonotype was seen a handful of times. The chain links TRBV6-2 or TRBV6-3 to TRBJ1-5; D is unclear. Trimming removed 4 bases at V and 7 bases at J, with 14 bases between. The CDR3 sequence is 14 residues long. Germline V gene data show CDR1 as MNHEY and CDR2 as SVGEGT. As DNA, the CDR3 is TGTGCCAGCAGTTCCTGGGGTTTTCAACAGCCCCAGCATTTT. This translates into CASSSWGFQQPQHF.